This TCR beta chain was recorded in a study of T cell clonotyping in hematopoietic cell transplantation. Regarding time point: recipient sample about 28 days before transplant, after cytoreduction. Sequenced by immunoSEQ multiplex PCR; TCRdb stores in-frame clones only, minus some. This sample has roughly 49,000 clones; around 86% occur once, and the top ten carry roughly 6%. Trimming took 0 bases from V and 3 from J, leaving 15 bases between them. CDR3 length equals 16 residues. Germline V gives CDR1 LGHNA, CDR2 YNFKEQ. The clonotype was recovered from a man between 60 and 75 years old with biphenotypic leukemia. Some clones in this sample may be carry-over from other donors' samples. This sample comprised peripheral blood mononuclear cells, obtained before stem cell transplant. The V and J genes are TRBV4-2 and TRBJ2-7; maybe TRBD2 (5 bases). CDR3 nucleotides: TGTGCCAGCAGCCAAGATAGGGAGAAAGGGATCTACGAGCAGTACTTC. Its translation: CASSQDREKGIYEQYF.